A single sample is the source of the 8 T cell receptor beta chains below, sequenced in a study of early T cells in non-severe SARS-CoV-2 infection. Via MiXCR, TCRdb re-called the 5' RACE reads, giving one row per CDR3 protein. The sample includes around 37,000 distinct CDR3 sequences, 9% of them seen just once. The sample consisted of whole blood. The origin of the receptors is an adult who was a healthcare worker with PCR-confirmed SARS-CoV-2 infection or an uninfected control (not recorded which).

This clonotype was picked up a small number of times. V and J are TRBV7-6 and TRBJ2-1; tentatively, D is TRBD1 or TRBD2 (5 bases each). Trimming shortened V by 5 bases and J by 7 bases, and 12 bases separated the two germline ends. Germline values: CDR1 SGHVS, CDR2 FNYEAQ. This CDR3 has 13 residues. CDR3 region: CASSVGRINEQFF. The CDR3 region has the DNA TGTGCCAGCAGCGTGGGACGGATTAATGAGCAGTTCTTC.

This clonotype was seen only once. A much larger clone differs by one base, so this may be a read error. In nucleotides, the CDR3 is TGCAGCGATGAGCCGAGACAGGGCACAGATACGCAGTATTTT. Translated, it gives CSDEPRQGTDTQYF. This rearrangement joins TRBV29-1 to TRBJ2-3; possibly TRBD1 for D (6 bases). CDR1 and CDR2 from the germline V gene are SQVTM and ANQGSEA. The CDR3 extends over 14 amino acids. Trimming took off 7 bases at V and 1 base at J, with 15 bases between the two ends.

Notes on this clonotype: Relative to the germline gene, one junction end is altered; a read error may explain this. V usage is TRBV7-7 and J usage is TRBJ1-4, with 7 bases aligning to TRBD1. From germline, CDR1 is SSHAT and CDR2 FNYEAQ (reference sequence). CDR3 size: 14 residues. In DNA form, the CDR3 reads TGTGCTAGCAGCTTAGGGCAGGGGGTCGGAAAACTGTTTTTT. Residues: CASSLGQGVGKLFF.

This clonotype was seen repeatedly, ten times or more. V is TRBV5-1 and J is TRBJ2-5; no clear D gene. The V end was cut by 3 bases, the J end by 4 bases, with 13 bases between. The CDR3 has 14 amino acids. CDR1 is SGHRS, CDR2 YFSETQ, per germline. CDR3 protein: CASSSNPTLETQYF. The CDR3 bases are TGCGCCAGCAGCTCGAACCCTACCTTAGAGACCCAGTACTTC.

This clonotype was counted between two and nine times. The V call is TRBV10-2, the J call TRBJ2-3; D not resolved. The CDR3 sequence is 13 residues long. V lost 1 base to trimming and J lost 5 bases, with 7 bases between them. The germline V gene encodes CDR1 WSHSY and CDR2 SAAADI. CDR3 nucleotide sequence: TGCGCCAGCAGTGAGTTGACCGGAGATACGCAGTATTTT. Its protein product is CASSELTGDTQYF.

This clonotype is labeled medium-sized (0.01 to 0.1%). The V call is TRBV29-1, the J call TRBJ1-3, with 7 positions matching TRBD1. V was clipped by 4 bases and J by 2 bases; unmatched bases: 2. The CDR3 runs 13 residues. Germline assignment: CDR1 SQVTM and CDR2 ANQGSEA. The DNA of the CDR3 is TGCAGCGTTGGAGACAGGGCTGGAAACACCATATATTTT. Translated: CSVGDRAGNTIYF.

This clonotype was observed at least ten times. The chain uses TRBV6-1 and TRBJ2-2, with D hard to call. V shed 1 base and J shed 4 bases, with 10 bases lying between them. Germline CDR1 reads MNHNS; CDR2 reads SASEGT. The CDR3 totals 15 residues. DNA for the CDR3: TGTGCCAGCAGTGAAGGCAGCCCCCGCACCGGGGAGCTGTTTTTT. Its translation is CASSEGSPRTGELFF.

In its sample, this clonotype was seen many times. The DNA of the CDR3 is TGTGCCACCCAGGAGCGGTCCAATGAGCAGTTCTTC. This codes for CATQERSNEQFF. The chain combines TRBV24-1 with TRBJ2-1; a weak D match, TRBD2 (5 bases). Germline CDR1 is KGHDR and CDR2 is SFDVKD. This CDR3 has 12 amino acids. V shed 9 bases and J shed 6 bases, with 11 bases lying between them.